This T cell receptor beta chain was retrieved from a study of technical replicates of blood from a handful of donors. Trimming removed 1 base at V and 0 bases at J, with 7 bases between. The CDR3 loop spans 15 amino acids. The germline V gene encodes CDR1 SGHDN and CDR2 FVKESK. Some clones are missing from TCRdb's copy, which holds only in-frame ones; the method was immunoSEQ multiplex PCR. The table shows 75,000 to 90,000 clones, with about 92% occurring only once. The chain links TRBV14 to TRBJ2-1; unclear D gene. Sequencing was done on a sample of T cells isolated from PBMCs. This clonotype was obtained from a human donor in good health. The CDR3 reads CASSQVPGSYNEQFF. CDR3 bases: TGTGCCAGCAGCCAAGTCCCAGGCTCCTACAATGAGCAGTTCTTC.